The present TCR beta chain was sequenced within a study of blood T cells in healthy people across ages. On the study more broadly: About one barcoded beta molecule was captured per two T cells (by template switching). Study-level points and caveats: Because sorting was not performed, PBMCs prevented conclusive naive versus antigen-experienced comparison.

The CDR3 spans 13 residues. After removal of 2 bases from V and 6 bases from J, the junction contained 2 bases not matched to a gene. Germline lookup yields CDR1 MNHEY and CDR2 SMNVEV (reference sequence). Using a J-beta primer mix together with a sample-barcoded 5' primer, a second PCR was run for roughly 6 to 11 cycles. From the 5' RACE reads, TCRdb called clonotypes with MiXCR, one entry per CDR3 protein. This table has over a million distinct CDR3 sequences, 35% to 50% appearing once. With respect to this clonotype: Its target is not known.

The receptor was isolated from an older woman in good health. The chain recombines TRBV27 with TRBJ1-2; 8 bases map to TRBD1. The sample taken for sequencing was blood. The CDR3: CASSLQGANGYTF. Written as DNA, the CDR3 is TGTGCCAGCAGTTTACAGGGGGCCAATGGCTACACCTTC.